Here is one TCR beta chain with its context. The antigen remains undetermined. This CDR3 is built from 13 residues. Trimming took off 7 bases at V and 3 bases at J, with 12 bases between the two ends. CDR1 is MGHDK and CDR2 is SYGVNS in the germline V gene. These data originate in a study of cytomegalovirus exposure and HLA in healthy donors. Assay used: immunoSEQ multiplex PCR; TCRdb lists only in-frame clones, some missing. The table shows fewer than 250,000 clones, with roughly 88% occurring only once. Study-wide results and limits: It was found in a later analysis that first-cohort TCR clusters tended to co-occur in the 100 to 150 validation repertoires. A classifier reportedly called cytomegalovirus status with high sensitivity and specificity. The listing of 160 or so TCR beta chains classed them as cytomegalovirus-associated.

The donors were members of the validation cohort, which comprised 90 to 150 subjects and was separate from the first cohort of roughly 700 subjects. Sequencing was carried out using PBMCs. This clonotype originated in a woman under 40 in good health and CMV-seropositive. V is TRBV25-1 and J is TRBJ1-1; D unresolved. CDR3 nucleotide sequence: TGTGCCAGCACCGTCATAGGGCACACTGAAGCTTTCTTT. Its translation is CASTVIGHTEAFF.